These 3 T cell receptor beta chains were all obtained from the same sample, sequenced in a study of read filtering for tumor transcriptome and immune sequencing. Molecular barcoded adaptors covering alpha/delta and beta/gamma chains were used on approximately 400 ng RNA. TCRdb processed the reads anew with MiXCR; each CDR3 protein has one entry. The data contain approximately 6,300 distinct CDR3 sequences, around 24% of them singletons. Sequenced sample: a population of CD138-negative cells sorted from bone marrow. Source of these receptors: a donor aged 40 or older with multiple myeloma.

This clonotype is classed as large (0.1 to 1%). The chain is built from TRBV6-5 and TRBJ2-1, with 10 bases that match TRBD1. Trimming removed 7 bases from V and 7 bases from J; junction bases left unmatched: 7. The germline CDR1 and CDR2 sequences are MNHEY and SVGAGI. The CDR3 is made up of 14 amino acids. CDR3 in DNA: TGTGCCAGCACATATAGACAGGGGGCAAATGAGCAGTTCTTC. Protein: CASTYRQGANEQFF.

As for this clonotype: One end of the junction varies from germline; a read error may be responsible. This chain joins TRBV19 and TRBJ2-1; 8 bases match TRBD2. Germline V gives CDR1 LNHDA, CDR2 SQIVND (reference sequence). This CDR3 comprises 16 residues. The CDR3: CARILPLPGGRNEQFF. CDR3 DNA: TGTGCCAGGATTTTACCCCTGCCTGGCGGGAGGAATGAGCAGTTTTTC.

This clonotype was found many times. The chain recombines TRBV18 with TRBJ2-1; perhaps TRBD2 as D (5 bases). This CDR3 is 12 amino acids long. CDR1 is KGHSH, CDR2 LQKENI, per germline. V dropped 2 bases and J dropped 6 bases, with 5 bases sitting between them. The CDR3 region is CASSPGSNEQFF. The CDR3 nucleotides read TGTGCCAGCTCACCAGGGAGCAATGAGCAGTTCTTC.